A selection of T cell receptor beta chains follows, all from one sample in a study of T cells after posttransplantation cyclophosphamide. The assay was immunoSEQ multiplex PCR, and TCRdb's table has in-frame clones only and misses some. The sample lists some 43,000 clones, about nine tenths occurring once. Sequenced material: PBMCs, taken 60 to 65 days after allogeneic stem cell transplant with posttransplant cyclophosphamide. These receptors were taken from a male patient aged 55-69 years who received an allogeneic stem cell transplant from a related donor and was CMV-positive. Certain T cells may be donor cells from the graft. CDR3s include the opening cysteine and the closing phenylalanine or tryptophan. A D gene is named only where the DNA matches it firmly. Some rows have no size entry. The others give once, few or many, or a class for an expanded clone.

V gene	J gene	clone size	D gene	CDR3 protein	CDR3 DNA
TRBV28	TRBJ2-3	.	.	CASSFDSTGATDTQYF	TGTGCCAGCAGTTTTGACAGTACGGGTGCCACAGATACGCAGTATTTT
TRBV6-6	TRBJ2-3	.	.	CASSKQGFSTDTQYF	TGTGCCAGCAGTAAACAGGGATTTAGCACAGATACGCAGTATTTT
TRBV15	TRBJ1-2	.	TRBD1	CATSREQGEGYTF	TGTGCCACCAGCAGAGAACAGGGGGAAGGCTACACCTTC
TRBV10-1	TRBJ1-5	.	TRBD1	CASSPDRGNQPQHF	TGCGCCAGCAGTCCTGACAGGGGCAATCAGCCCCAGCATTTT
TRBV30	TRBJ1-3	.	.	CAWSTGTSGNTIYF	TGTGCCTGGAGTACAGGGACATCTGGAAACACCATATATTTT
TRBV7-2	TRBJ1-5	.	.	CASLWGVGQPQHF	TGTGCCAGCCTTTGGGGGGTGGGCCAGCCCCAGCATTTT
TRBV6-1	TRBJ1-4	.	TRBD1	CASRRDSQKLFF	TGTGCCAGCAGAAGGGACAGCCAAAAACTGTTTTTT
TRBV5-1	TRBJ1-2	.	TRBD1	CASSPLTGNHGYTF	TGCGCCAGCAGCCCACTGACAGGGAATCATGGCTACACCTTC
TRBV15	TRBJ1-3	.	.	CATSRGAQGLMHTIYF	TGTGCCACCAGCAGAGGAGCCCAGGGACTGATGCACACCATATATTTT
TRBV7-2	TRBJ2-1	.	TRBD2	CASSFGPTSGGEFF	TGTGCCAGCAGCTTCGGCCCCACTAGCGGGGGGGAGTTCTTC
TRBV4-1	TRBJ1-2	.	TRBD1	CASSQFGTGYGYTF	TGCGCCAGCAGCCAATTCGGGACAGGCTATGGCTACACCTTC
TRBV7-9	TRBJ2-3	.	.	CASSLGVWAGPVGDTQYF	TGTGCCAGCAGCTTAGGGGTTTGGGCAGGGCCCGTGGGAGATACGCAGTATTTT
TRBV2	TRBJ1-6	.	TRBD1	CASRTGTGIAAYNSPLHF	TGTGCCAGCAGGACCGGGACAGGGATAGCGGCCTATAATTCACCCCTCCACTTT
TRBV6-5	TRBJ1-1	.	.	CASSYRGNTEAFF	TGTGCCAGCAGTTACAGGGGGAACACTGAAGCTTTCTTT
TRBV10-2	TRBJ2-1	.	TRBD1	CASNLGQGAYNEQFF	TGCGCCAGCAATCTTGGACAGGGGGCCTACAATGAGCAGTTCTTC
TRBV7-9	TRBJ2-3	.	.	CASSRGIVRDTQYF	TGTGCCAGCAGCCGCGGAATAGTTAGAGATACGCAGTATTTT
TRBV18	TRBJ2-3	.	TRBD1	CASSLFGQGSTDTQYF	TGTGCCAGCTCACTCTTCGGACAGGGTAGCACAGATACGCAGTATTTT
TRBV2	TRBJ2-1	.	TRBD1	CASNRGLASYNEQFF	TGTGCCAGCAACAGGGGGCTAGCGAGCTACAATGAGCAGTTCTTC
TRBV19	TRBJ1-6	few	.	CASRMQGPNNSPLHF	TGTGCCAGTAGAATGCAGGGGCCCAATAATTCACCCCTCCACTTT
TRBV6-1	TRBJ2-5	.	TRBD1	CASSEAPGTGFETQYF	TGTGCCAGCAGTGAAGCCCCCGGGACAGGTTTTGAGACCCAGTACTTC
TRBV30	TRBJ1-1	.	TRBD1	CAWRAPNRGGTEAFF	TGTGCCTGGAGGGCACCCAACAGGGGGGGCACTGAAGCTTTCTTT
TRBV6-5	TRBJ1-6	.	TRBD1	CASSYDRGNSPLHF	TGTGCCAGCAGTTACGACAGGGGGAATTCACCCCTCCACTTT
TRBV9	TRBJ1-2	.	.	CASSERPGDGYTF	TGTGCCAGCAGCGAGAGGCCGGGGGATGGCTACACCTTC
TRBV29-1	TRBJ1-4	.	TRBD1	CSVGEQGNEKLFF	TGCAGCGTTGGCGAACAGGGGAATGAAAAACTGTTTTTT
TRBV11-2	TRBJ1-1	few	.	CASSIVGVAFF	TGTGCCAGTTCAATTGTAGGGGTGGCTTTCTTT
TRBV6-6	TRBJ1-1	.	.	CASRKPTGNTEAFF	TGTGCCAGCAGAAAACCGACGGGGAACACTGAAGCTTTCTTT
TRBV2	TRBJ1-2	.	TRBD1	CASSDEAGGFPNGYTF	TGTGCCAGCAGTGATGAGGCAGGGGGGTTTCCCAATGGCTACACCTTC
TRBV10-3	TRBJ1-1	.	.	CAISELQHPNTEAFF	TGTGCCATCAGTGAGCTACAGCACCCCAACACTGAAGCTTTCTTT
TRBV5-6	TRBJ1-5	.	TRBD1	CASSLAGTGGRQPQHF	TGTGCCAGCAGCTTGGCCGGGACAGGGGGCCGACAGCCCCAGCATTTT
TRBV5-1	TRBJ1-3	.	TRBD1	CASSARDREGGNTIYF	TGCGCCAGCAGCGCCCGGGACAGGGAAGGTGGAAACACCATATATTTT
TRBV27	TRBJ2-7	.	TRBD1	CASSAGQEYEQYF	TGTGCCAGCTCGGCAGGACAGGAGTACGAGCAGTACTTC
TRBV5-1	TRBJ1-2	.	TRBD1	CASSWPGQGGGYTF	TGCGCCAGCAGCTGGCCGGGACAGGGAGGTGGCTACACCTTC
TRBV21-1	TRBJ2-7	.	.	CASSPSLTPAYEQYF	TGTGCCAGCAGCCCATCCTTGACTCCGGCCTACGAGCAGTACTTC
TRBV10-3	TRBJ2-2	.	.	CAIKVGSNTGELFF	TGTGCCATCAAAGTCGGTTCGAACACCGGGGAGCTGTTTTTT
TRBV5-1	TRBJ1-2	.	.	CASEGENGYTF	TGCGCCAGCGAAGGGGAAAATGGCTACACCTTC
TRBV21-1	TRBJ1-1	.	.	CASSYGDRAGGNTEAFF	TGTGCCAGCAGCTACGGCGACAGGGCCGGGGGGAACACTGAAGCTTTCTTT
TRBV5-1	TRBJ2-7	.	.	CASAFASGFSYEQYF	TGCGCCAGCGCCTTCGCGAGCGGTTTCTCCTACGAGCAGTACTTC
TRBV6-7	TRBJ2-7	.	.	CASSYSIEGLPQTYEQYF	TGTGCCAGCAGTTACTCGATAGAAGGACTACCGCAAACATACGAGCAGTACTTC
TRBV27	TRBJ2-3	.	TRBD2	CASSRSSGVYTDTQYF	TGTGCCAGTAGCCGGTCTAGCGGAGTATACACAGATACGCAGTATTTT
TRBV4-1	TRBJ2-4	once	.	CASSQEVRDFKNIQYF	TGCGCCAGCAGCCAAGAAGTGCGGGATTTCAAAAACATTCAGTACTTC
TRBV6-1	TRBJ1-1	.	TRBD1	CASSGDRVTEAFF	TGTGCCAGCAGTGGGGACAGGGTCACTGAAGCTTTCTTT
TRBV30	TRBJ1-4	.	.	CAWSASNGGKLFF	TGTGCCTGGAGTGCCTCGAATGGGGGCAAACTGTTTTTT
TRBV2	TRBJ1-3	once	TRBD1	CASSPGPDRDGNTIYF	TGTGCCAGCAGTCCCGGACCCGACAGGGATGGAAACACCATATATTTT
TRBV2	TRBJ1-2	.	.	CASSTRNPRGYGYTF	TGTGCCAGCTCGACCCGGAACCCCCGGGGCTATGGCTACACCTTC
TRBV5-8	TRBJ1-5	.	.	CASSFDGGGNQPQHF	TGTGCCAGCAGCTTCGATGGGGGCGGCAATCAGCCCCAGCATTTT
TRBV6-5	TRBJ2-5	.	TRBD1	CASSYRGQNFQETQYF	TGTGCCAGCAGTTACCGGGGACAGAACTTCCAAGAGACCCAGTACTTC
TRBV9	TRBJ1-5	.	.	CASSEGPNQPQHF	TGTGCCAGCAGCGAGGGGCCTAATCAGCCCCAGCATTTT
TRBV5-1	TRBJ1-1	.	.	CASSLGSGPPEAFF	TGCGCCAGCAGCTTGGGTTCAGGCCCTCCTGAAGCTTTCTTT
TRBV18	TRBJ1-4	.	.	CASSPQAPTRSEKLFF	TGTGCCAGCTCACCACAGGCCCCTACAAGGAGTGAAAAACTGTTTTTT
TRBV9	TRBJ2-3	.	.	CASSARLGGGGWDTQYF	TGTGCCAGCAGCGCGCGGTTAGGAGGGGGGGGCTGGGATACGCAGTATTTT
TRBV5-1	TRBJ1-2	.	.	CASSLSTGLPYGYTF	TGCGCCAGCAGCTTGAGTACGGGACTGCCGTATGGCTACACCTTC
TRBV29-1	TRBJ2-3	.	TRBD2	CSAGTSGGETDTQYF	TGCAGCGCCGGGACTAGCGGGGGTGAGACAGATACGCAGTATTTT
TRBV19	TRBJ1-6	.	.	CASTTDSHSYNSPLHF	TGTGCCAGTACTACGGACAGTCACTCCTATAATTCACCCCTCCACTTT